The 8 T cell receptor beta chains in this list originate from one sample, sequenced in a study of regulatory T cells in long-lasting Graves disease. Investigators prepared the TCR beta libraries by applying iRepertoire HTBI primers and Arm-PCR of CDR3 regions. A single record per CDR3 protein comes from TCRdb applying MiXCR to the multiplex PCR reads. The repertoire has 450,000 to 600,000 distinct CDR3 sequences, around 15% of them found once; the top ten carry over 9%. Noted time point: newly diagnosed GD, antithyroid drugs for less than 3 months. The TCR library was made from RNA extracted from PBMCs. These sequences were also reported in another study, on T cells in Graves' hyperthyroidism and ophthalmopathy.

The material was peripheral blood mononuclear cells (PBMCs), obtained at new diagnosis, from a patient treated with antithyroid drugs. The receptors come from a man in his forties with Graves disease.

There are many counts of this clonotype. This chain links TRBV20-1 with TRBJ2-1; D is undetermined. CDR3 size: 15 residues. Trimming pared 0 bases from V and 4 bases from J, leaving 13 bases between. Looked up from germline, CDR1 is DFQATT and CDR2 is SNEGSKA (reference sequence). The CDR3 coding sequence is TGCAGTGCTAGAGATCAAGCTGTTCGGTACAATGAGCAGTTCTTC. Amino acid sequence: CSARDQAVRYNEQFF.

This clonotype was seen many times. J is TRBJ1-1 and V is TRBV6-1; D is possibly TRBD1 (6 bases). Germline-derived CDR1 and CDR2 are MNHNS and SASEGT. The length of the CDR3 is 14 residues. With 7 bases removed from V and 3 bases from J, the gap between germline ends came to 15 bases. The CDR3 spells CASTGQSGDTEAFF. The CDR3 nucleotides are TGTGCCAGCACCGGACAGAGCGGGGACACTGAAGCTTTCTTT.

This clonotype was recorded many times. This rearrangement joins TRBV27 to TRBJ2-3; 8 bases are a match to TRBD2. The J segment lost 10 bases and the V segment lost 3 bases, leaving 24 bases of the junction unmatched. The CDR3 runs to 19 residues. Germline V gives CDR1 MNHEY, CDR2 SMNVEV (reference sequence). CDR3 nucleotides: TGTGCCAGCAGTTTTAAGAGCGGGAGCTTACACTCGTCCGTCTTCGCGCAGTATTTT. Encoded protein: CASSFKSGSLHSSVFAQYF.

This clonotype was seen many times. The chain combines TRBV11-3 with TRBJ2-5, with D perhaps assigned TRBD1 or TRBD2 (6 bases each). With 1 base removed from V and 0 bases from J, the gap between germline ends came to 15 bases. Germline V gene lookup returns CDR1 SGHNT and CDR2 YENEEA. This CDR3 has 17 residues. CDR3 loop: CASSLGGGPEYQETQYF. In DNA, the CDR3 is TGTGCCAGCAGCTTAGGTGGGGGGCCAGAGTACCAAGAGACCCAGTACTTC.

This clonotype came up many times. The chain recombines TRBV6-1 with TRBJ1-5; D remains ambiguous. The germline V gene has CDR1 MNHNS and CDR2 SASEGT. Trimming cost V 1 base and J 2 bases, with 9 bases left between them. The CDR3 has 15 residues. CDR3 bases: TGTGCCAGCAGTGAAGGTCCTGGGGGCAATCAGCCCCAGCATTTT. Amino acids: CASSEGPGGNQPQHF.

This clonotype was seen ten or more times. This chain uses TRBV2 with TRBJ2-7, with D maybe TRBD2 (7 bases). Deletions cut 9 bases from V and 3 bases from J, with 24 bases between. The CDR3 loop spans 16 amino acids. Germline V gene sequence: CDR1 SNHLY, CDR2 FYNNEI. The CDR3 nucleotides are TGTGCCAGTAAAAGGGGAGTTACAGGGAGGGTCTACGAGCAGTACTTC. The encoded protein is CASKRGVTGRVYEQYF.

This clonotype showed up many times. The chain joins TRBV5-1 to TRBJ2-1; TRBD1 matches 8 bases. The V gene's germline CDR1 is SGHRS and CDR2 YFSETQ. The J segment lost 7 bases and the V segment lost 4 bases, leaving 4 bases of the junction unmatched. This CDR3 has 13 residues. The CDR3 here is CASSRGQANEQFF. CDR3 nucleotide sequence: TGCGCCAGCAGCCGGGGACAGGCGAATGAGCAGTTCTTC.

As for this clonotype: Because it lacks the conserved phenylalanine or tryptophan at the end, this CDR3 is likely a read error. This chain connects TRBV18 to TRBJ2-3; the match to TRBD1 covers 8 bases. The germline V gene encodes CDR1 KGHSH and CDR2 LQKENI. This CDR3 region has 15 residues. Trimming removed 8 bases from V and 1 base from J; junction bases left unmatched: 8. The CDR3 bases are TGTGCCAGCAGTTTCGGCAGGGGGCGCACAGATACGCAGTATCTT. It codes for CASSFGRGRTDTQYL.